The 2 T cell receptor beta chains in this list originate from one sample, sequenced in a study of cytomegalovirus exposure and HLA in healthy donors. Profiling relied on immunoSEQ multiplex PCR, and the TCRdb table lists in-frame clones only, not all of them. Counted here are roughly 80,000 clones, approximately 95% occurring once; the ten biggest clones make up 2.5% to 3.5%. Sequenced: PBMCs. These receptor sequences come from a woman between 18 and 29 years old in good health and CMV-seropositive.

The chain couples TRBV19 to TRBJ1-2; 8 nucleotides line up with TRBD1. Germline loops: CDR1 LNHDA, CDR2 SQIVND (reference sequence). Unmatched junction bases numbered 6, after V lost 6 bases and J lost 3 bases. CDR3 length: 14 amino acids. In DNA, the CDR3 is TGTGCCAGTAGCCGTACGACAGGGGACTATGGCTACACCTTC. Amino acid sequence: CASSRTTGDYGYTF.

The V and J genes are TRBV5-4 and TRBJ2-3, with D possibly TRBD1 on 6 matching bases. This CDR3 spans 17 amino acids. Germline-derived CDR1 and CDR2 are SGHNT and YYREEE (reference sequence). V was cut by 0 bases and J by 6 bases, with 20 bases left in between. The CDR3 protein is CASSLVVGAQGSDTQYF. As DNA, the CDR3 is TGTGCCAGCAGCTTGGTCGTTGGGGCACAGGGTTCGGATACGCAGTATTTT.